The 17 T cell receptor beta chains in this list originate from one sample, sequenced in a study of shared clonotypes between healthy human individuals. Terminally differentiated effector memory CD45RA+ cells were excluded from the naive CD8 cells, which were CD45RO-negative and positively selected for CCR7. The data were produced by immunoSEQ multiplex PCR, yet TCRdb's version contains in-frame clones alone and is incomplete. The sample has roughly 2 million clones; 85% to 95% are singletons. Sequencing used naive CD8+ T cells sorted from blood. All receptors come from a man between 18 and 35 years old in good health.

This rearrangement joins TRBV13 to TRBJ1-3; perhaps TRBD1 as D (5 bases). The CDR3 has 16 amino acids. Germline V gene sequence: CDR1 PRHDT, CDR2 FYEKMQ (reference sequence). Trimming pared 5 bases from V and 4 bases from J, leaving 18 bases between. The CDR3 protein is CASSPAGQGSGNTIYF. CDR3 DNA: TGTGCCAGCAGCCCTGCGGGGCAGGGAAGCGGAAACACCATATATTTT.

The V call is TRBV7-6, the J call TRBJ1-2, with 8 bases lining up with TRBD1. V lost 5 bases to trimming and J lost 4 bases; unmatched junction nucleotides: 9. The CDR3 spans 15 residues. The germline V gene encodes CDR1 SGHVS and CDR2 FNYEAQ. CDR3 coding DNA: TGTGCCAGCAGCCCTGGACAGGGAACCAGCTATGGCTACACCTTC. This codes for CASSPGQGTSYGYTF.

The chain recombines TRBV6-5 with TRBJ1-1; 7 bases are shared with TRBD1. Germline CDR1 MNHEY, CDR2 SVGAGI. The CDR3 has 15 amino acids. J lost 0 bases, V lost 3 bases, and 4 bases had no gene match. CDR3 nucleotides: TGTGCCAGCAGTTATCTAGGACAGGTGAACACTGAAGCTTTCTTT. This gives the protein CASSYLGQVNTEAFF.

This clone appeared a single time. CDR3 protein: CASSLGTSGRNTGELFF. The CDR3 nucleotides read TGTGCCAGCAGCTTAGGGACTAGCGGCCGCAACACCGGGGAGCTGTTTTTT. The genes are TRBV7-9 and TRBJ2-2; 10 bases match TRBD2. Per the germline V gene, CDR1 is SEHNR and CDR2 is FQNEAQ (reference sequence). The CDR3 extends over 17 amino acids. Germline trimming cut 1 base from V and 2 bases from J; bases unmatched to any gene: 4.

The chain combines TRBV7-9 with TRBJ2-1, with 15 bases that match TRBD2. The CDR3 is made up of 18 amino acids. The ends lost 2 bases at V and 4 bases at J; junction bases unmatched: 6. Germline V gene lookup returns CDR1 SEHNR and CDR2 FQNEAQ (reference sequence). As DNA, the CDR3 is TGTGCCAGCAGCTTACGGACTAGCGGGGGGGCGAGGTACAATGAGCAGTTCTTC. Amino acids: CASSLRTSGGARYNEQFF.

The chain carries TRBV28 and TRBJ2-5; possible D gene TRBD2, 6 bases. Germline CDR1 and CDR2: MDHEN and SYDVKM. This CDR3 contains 14 residues. V was clipped by 4 bases and J by 5 bases, with 14 bases between them. The CDR3 protein is CASSSAGLPETQYF. The CDR3 bases are TGTGCCAGCAGTTCGGCGGGGTTGCCGGAGACCCAGTACTTC.

In this sample, this clone turned up once. This chain uses TRBV19 with TRBJ1-6; D remains ambiguous. The length of the CDR3 is 12 residues. CDR1 and CDR2 from the germline V gene are LNHDA and SQIVND (reference sequence). Trimming removed 6 bases at V and 9 bases at J, with 9 bases between. The CDR3 sequence: CASRGLGSPLHF. In nucleotides, the CDR3 is TGTGCCAGTAGAGGACTGGGTTCACCCCTCCACTTT. Supplemented by reference TRBV19 and TRBJ1-6, the full variable domain reads DGGITQSPKYLFRKEGQNVTLSCEQNLNHDAMYWYRQDPGQGLRLIYYSQIVNDFQKGDIAEGYSVSREKKESFPLTVTSAQKNPTAFYLCASRGLGSPLHFGNGTRLTVT.

The chain links TRBV5-4 to TRBJ1-3; D perhaps matches TRBD1 (5 bases). Germline V CDR1 and CDR2: SGHNT, YYREEE (reference sequence). This CDR3 is 15 amino acids long. V was pared by 5 bases and J by 0 bases, with 12 bases between. CDR3 nucleotide sequence: TGTGCCAGCAGTTCGGCGGACACCTCTGGAAACACCATATATTTT. It yields the protein CASSSADTSGNTIYF.

V and J are TRBV11-2 and TRBJ2-1; no definite D call. CDR1 and CDR2 from the germline V gene are SGHAT and FQNNGV. Trimming shortened V by 1 base and J by 5 bases, and 15 bases separated the two germline ends. This CDR3 has 16 amino acids. DNA of the CDR3: TGTGCCAGCAGCTTAGTAAGAGTGTTAGGCGACAATGAGCAGTTCTTC. This sequence encodes CASSLVRVLGDNEQFF.

The genes are TRBV28 and TRBJ2-5; 14 nucleotides line up with TRBD2. CDR1 is MDHEN and CDR2 is SYDVKM in the germline V gene. CDR3 size: 16 residues. Trimming at V came to 5 bases and at J to 1 base, leaving 3 bases not matched to a gene. The CDR3 spells CASSRTSGRSQETQYF. For the CDR3, the DNA is TGTGCCAGCAGTCGGACTAGCGGGAGGTCCCAAGAGACCCAGTACTTC.

V gene TRBV4-1 combines with J gene TRBJ1-2; D not resolved. This CDR3 region has 16 residues. Per germline, CDR1 MGHRA and CDR2 YSYEKL. Trimming removed 0 bases from V and 8 bases from J, with 19 bases in between. The DNA for the CDR3 is TGCGCCAGCAGCCAAGAAAAGCTGGGCCCCCACGGCGGCTACACCTTC. Amino acid sequence: CASSQEKLGPHGGYTF.

The gene calls are TRBV30 and TRBJ1-2; 9 bases agree with TRBD1. V shed 1 base, J shed 8 bases, and the junction held 8 bases outside the gene matches. The CDR3 extends over 14 amino acids. Germline V gene data show CDR1 as GTSNPN and CDR2 as SVGIG (reference sequence). The CDR3 region is CAWSASGDRDGYTF. The CDR3 DNA sequence: TGTGCCTGGAGTGCGTCGGGGGACAGGGACGGCTACACCTTC.

The rearrangement joins TRBV2 to TRBJ1-1; D uncertain. Per germline, CDR1 SNHLY and CDR2 FYNNEI. Trimming took off 10 bases at V and 6 bases at J, with 18 bases between the two ends. This CDR3 has 13 amino acids. The CDR3 nucleotides read TGTGCCACCTGGGCGGATACTGAGGCTGAAGCTTTCTTT. Protein: CATWADTEAEAFF.

Turning to this clone: The sample has other DNA sequences that encode this CDR3 too. The chain carries TRBV15 and TRBJ2-7; no clear D gene. Germline CDR1 is LNHNV and CDR2 is YYDKDF (reference sequence). The CDR3 spans 13 residues. V was trimmed by 0 bases and J by 1 base, leaving 4 bases between them. The chain's CDR3 is CATSRDGSYEQYF. CDR3 nucleotide sequence: TGTGCCACCAGCAGAGATGGATCCTACGAGCAGTACTTC.

As to this clone: This same CDR3 is encoded by further DNA sequences in the sample. The chain links TRBV27 to TRBJ1-2; D is undetermined. V was clipped by 0 bases and J by 4 bases, with 6 bases between them. The CDR3 length is 13 residues. Germline V gene lookup returns CDR1 MNHEY and CDR2 SMNVEV (reference sequence). Written as DNA, the CDR3 is TGTGCCAGCAGTTTATCGGGGTTCTATGGCTACACCTTC. Translating gives CASSLSGFYGYTF.

The rearrangement joins TRBV7-9 to TRBJ1-4; TRBD1 is a possible D gene (5 bases). Germline lookup yields CDR1 SEHNR and CDR2 FQNEAQ (reference sequence). Trimming pared 4 bases from V and 7 bases from J, leaving 16 bases between. This CDR3 contains 15 residues. The CDR3 region has the DNA TGTGCCAGCAGCTCCCCCGGGGACCTTCTTGAAAAACTGTTTTTT. Amino acid sequence: CASSSPGDLLEKLFF. Full variable domain (missing parts from reference TRBV7-9 and TRBJ1-4): DTGVSQNPRHKITKRGQNVTFRCDPISEHNRLYWYRQTLGQGPEFLTYFQNEAQLEKSRLLSDRFSAERPKGSFSTLEIQRTEQGDSAMYLCASSSPGDLLEKLFFGSGTQLSVL.

The V call is TRBV6-5, the J call TRBJ2-2, with D uncertain. Germline values: CDR1 MNHEY, CDR2 SVGAGI. V dropped 4 bases and J dropped 3 bases, with 12 bases sitting between them. This CDR3 is built from 15 residues. The CDR3 nucleotides read TGTGCCAGCAGTTGGACCCCAACCGACACCGGGGAGCTGTTTTTT. It translates to CASSWTPTDTGELFF.